Below are 9 T cell receptor beta chains sequenced from a single sample in a study of T cell repertoires in cytomegalovirus infection. TCRdb reprocessed the reads with MiXCR, giving one entry per CDR3 protein. Of some 700,000 distinct CDR3 sequences in the sample, 35% were seen once. The sample taken for sequencing was PBMCs. These receptors all stem from a human donor in good health (CMV status not recorded). Some clones in this sample may be carry-over from other donors' samples.

The chain has TRBV12-3 or TRBV12-4 and TRBJ1-4; no clear D gene. The V and J ends lost 7 bases and 6 bases respectively, with 15 bases between them. The CDR3 has 14 amino acids. CDR3 region: CASNFLWEYEKLFF. As DNA, the CDR3 is TGTGCCAGCAATTTCCTCTGGGAGTATGAAAAACTGTTTTTT.

This clonotype occurred once. The chain links TRBV6-4 to TRBJ1-1, with 10 positions matching TRBD1. The CDR3 covers 14 residues. Germline V gives CDR1 MRHNA, CDR2 SNTAGT. The V gene end was trimmed by 6 bases and the J gene end by 1 base; junction bases not matched to a gene: 2. CDR3 coding DNA: TGTGCCAGCAGGACAGGGGGCGAGAACACTGAAGCTTTCTTT. Its translation: CASRTGGENTEAFF.

Of note for this clonotype: The CDR3 carries no conserved terminal phenylalanine or tryptophan, so it likely arises from a read error. The rearrangement links TRBV6-8 to TRBJ2-2; D remains ambiguous. Per the germline V gene, CDR1 is MNHGY and CDR2 is SAAAGT. Between the trimmed V and J ends, which lost 8 bases and 6 bases, there was a span of 16 bases. This CDR3 comprises 14 residues. CDR3 DNA sequence: TGTGCCAGCGAGATAAGGCGAAAACCCGGGGAGCTGTTTTCT. This gives the protein CASEIRRKPGELFS.

This clonotype appeared a few times. V usage is TRBV2 and J usage is TRBJ2-4; TRBD2 might be the D (5 bases). Per germline, CDR1 SNHLY and CDR2 FYNNEI. With 1 base removed from V and 9 bases from J, the gap between germline ends came to 13 bases. CDR3 length equals 14 residues. Written as DNA, the CDR3 is TGTGCCAGCAGTGAAGAACTAGTTTACGTCATTCAGTACTTC. Protein sequence: CASSEELVYVIQYF.

The chain recombines TRBV6-1 with TRBJ1-2; 7 bases are shared with TRBD1. The V and J ends lost 5 bases and 3 bases, in that order; junction bases with no gene match: 6. The CDR3 is 14 residues long. The germline V gene encodes CDR1 MNHNS and CDR2 SASEGT. The CDR3 loop reads CASSYHGTDYGYTF. The CDR3 nucleotides are TGTGCCAGCAGTTACCATGGGACAGACTATGGCTACACCTTC.

The gene calls are TRBV3-1 and TRBJ2-1; D remains unclear. V dropped 1 base and J dropped 5 bases, with 9 bases sitting between them. The CDR3 is made up of 14 amino acids. Germline V gives CDR1 LGHDT, CDR2 YNNKEL (reference sequence). The CDR3 DNA follows: TGTGCCAGCAGCCAAGTCGTCAGCAACAATGAGCAGTTCTTC. Its translation is CASSQVVSNNEQFF.

The chain combines TRBV9 with TRBJ1-5; 7 nucleotides line up with TRBD1. The CDR3 totals 14 residues. From germline, CDR1 is SGDLS and CDR2 YYNGEE. The V segment lost 0 bases and the J segment 6 bases; nucleotides outside the gene matches: 3. The CDR3: CASSVEPGGQPQHF. As DNA, the CDR3 is TGTGCCAGCAGCGTAGAGCCAGGGGGTCAGCCCCAGCATTTT.

This clonotype has only a few counts. The chain uses TRBV28 and TRBJ2-3; 10 bases are a match to TRBD2. Trimming cost V 3 bases and J 5 bases; bases outside gene matches: 14. CDR1 MDHEN and CDR2 SYDVKM come from the germline V gene. This CDR3 is built from 18 residues. CDR3 sequence reads: CASSFSLSGRAFGDTQYF. CDR3 in DNA: TGTGCCAGCAGTTTCTCTCTAAGCGGGAGGGCGTTCGGAGATACGCAGTATTTT.

The sample holds a few counts of this clonotype. V usage is TRBV28 and J usage is TRBJ1-5; 8 bases map to TRBD1. With 7 bases clipped from V and 3 bases from J, the junction kept 2 bases outside the gene matches. The CDR3 contains 13 residues. Germline V gene lookup returns CDR1 MDHEN and CDR2 SYDVKM. CDR3 sequence: CASKTGDNQPQHF. The CDR3 DNA is TGTGCCAGCAAGACAGGGGACAATCAGCCCCAGCATTTT.